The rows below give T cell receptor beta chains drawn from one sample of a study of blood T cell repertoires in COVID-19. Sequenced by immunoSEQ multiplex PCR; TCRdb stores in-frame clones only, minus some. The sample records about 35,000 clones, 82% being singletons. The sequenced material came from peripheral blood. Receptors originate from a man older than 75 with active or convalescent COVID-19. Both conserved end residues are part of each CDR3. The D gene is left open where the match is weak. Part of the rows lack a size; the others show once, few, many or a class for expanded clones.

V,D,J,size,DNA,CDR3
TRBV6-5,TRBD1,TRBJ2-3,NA,TGTGCCACCCGACAGGGTACGCAGTATTTT,CATRQGTQYF
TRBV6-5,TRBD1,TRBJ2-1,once,TGTGCCAGCACCCCAGACAGGGGAGAGAATGAGCAGTTCTTC,CASTPDRGENEQFF
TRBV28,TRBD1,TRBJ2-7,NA,TGTGCCAGCAGTCGCCGGACAGGGGACTACGAGCAGTACTTC,CASSRRTGDYEQYF
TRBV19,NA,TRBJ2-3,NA,TGTGCCAGTAGTTCGGCTAGTCTTTGGACAGATACGCAGTATTTT,CASSSASLWTDTQYF
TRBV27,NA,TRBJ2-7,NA,TGTGCCAGCGGTACTAGTCCTTCCTACGAGCAGTACTTC,CASGTSPSYEQYF
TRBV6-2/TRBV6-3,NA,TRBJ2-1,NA,TGTGCCAGCAGTTATTCGGAGTACAATGAGCAGTTCTTC,CASSYSEYNEQFF
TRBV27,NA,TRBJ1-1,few,TGTGCCAGCAGTTGGGGCAGGAACACTGAAGCTTTCTTT,CASSWGRNTEAFF
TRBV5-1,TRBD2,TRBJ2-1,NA,TGCGCCAGCAGCTTGTTAGCGGGAGGGCCGATTTACAATGAGCAGTTCTTC,CASSLLAGGPIYNEQFF
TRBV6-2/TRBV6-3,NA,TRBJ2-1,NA,TGTGCCAGCAGTACCCCGGGGCTAGCGCTCTACAATGAGCAGTTCTTC,CASSTPGLALYNEQFF
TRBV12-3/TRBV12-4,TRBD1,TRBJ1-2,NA,TGTGCCAGCAGGACAGGGGACGCAGGTGGCTACACCTTC,CASRTGDAGGYTF
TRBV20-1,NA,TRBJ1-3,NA,TGCAGTGCTAGTGCACAGGCCGGGGGACTCTCTGGAAACACCATATATTTT,CSASAQAGGLSGNTIYF
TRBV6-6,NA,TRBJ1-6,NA,TGTGCCAGCAGCTTGGGGGCAGGTGTTTCACCCCTCCACTTT,CASSLGAGVSPLHF
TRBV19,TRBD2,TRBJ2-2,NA,TGTGCCAGTAGTATCGATATACCGGGACTAGCGGGAGTGACCGGGGAGCTGTTTTTT,CASSIDIPGLAGVTGELFF
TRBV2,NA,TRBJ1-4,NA,TGTGCCAGCAGTGGGGGACACCTCGAAAAACTGTTTTTT,CASSGGHLEKLFF
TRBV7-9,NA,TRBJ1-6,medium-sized,TGTGCCAGCACCGCCGGTAATTCACCCCTCCACTTT,CASTAGNSPLHF
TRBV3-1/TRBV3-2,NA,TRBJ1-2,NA,TGTGCCAGCAGCCAATCTGAGGCAGTGGGCTACACCTTC,CASSQSEAVGYTF
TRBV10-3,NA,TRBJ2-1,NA,TGTGCCATCAGTGAGGGAGGTGACAGGGAGCAGTTCTTC,CAISEGGDREQFF
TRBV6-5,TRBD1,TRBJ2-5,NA,TGTGCCAGTCAAGACAGGGGTGAGACCCAGTACTTC,CASQDRGETQYF
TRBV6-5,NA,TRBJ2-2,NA,TGTGCCAGCAGTTACGCACTAAACACCGGGGAGCTGTTTTTT,CASSYALNTGELFF
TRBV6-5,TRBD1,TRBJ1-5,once,TGTGCCAGCACCCCCAGGACAGGGGGCTATCAGCCCCAGCATTTT,CASTPRTGGYQPQHF
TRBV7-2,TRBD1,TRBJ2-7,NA,TGTGCCAGCAGCCCTGCGGACAGGAGTTTCGACGAGCAGTACTTC,CASSPADRSFDEQYF
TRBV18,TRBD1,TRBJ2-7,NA,TGTGCCAGCTCACCCCCGGGACAGAGTAACGAGCAGTACTTC,CASSPPGQSNEQYF
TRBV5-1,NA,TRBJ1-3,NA,TGCGCCAGCAGCTTGAATCCTAGCTCTGGAAACACCATATATTTT,CASSLNPSSGNTIYF
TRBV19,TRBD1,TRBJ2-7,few,TGTGCCAGTAGTATCGGGGGACAGGTTCCCTACGAGCAGTACTTC,CASSIGGQVPYEQYF
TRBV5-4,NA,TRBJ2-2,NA,TGTGCCAGCACTCGCCCGGATCTAGCACGCACCGGGGAGCTGTTTTTT,CASTRPDLARTGELFF
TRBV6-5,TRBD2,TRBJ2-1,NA,TGTGCCAGCAGACTAGCGGGAGTTTACAATGAGCAGTTCTTC,CASRLAGVYNEQFF
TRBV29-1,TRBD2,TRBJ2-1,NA,TGCAGCGTTTCCCCGCGGGAGGCATCCTACAATGAGCAGTTCTTC,CSVSPREASYNEQFF
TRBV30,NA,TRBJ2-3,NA,TGTGCCTGGAGTTTCGGTTCCTTGACAGATACGCAGTATTTT,CAWSFGSLTDTQYF
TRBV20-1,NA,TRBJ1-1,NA,TGCAGTCCAGGGATTGAAGCTTTCTTT,CSPGIEAFF
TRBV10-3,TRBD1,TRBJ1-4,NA,TGTGCCATCAGTGAGAGGGACAGGGGAAAGGGTAAGGAAAAACTGTTTTTT,CAISERDRGKGKEKLFF
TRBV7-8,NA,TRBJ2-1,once,TGTGCCAGCAGCTTAGGCGGAGCGGGTAGGTTCAATGAGCAGTTCTTC,CASSLGGAGRFNEQFF
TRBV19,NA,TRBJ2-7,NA,TGTGCCAGTAGGCTACAGCACAGCTCCTACGAGCAGTACTTC,CASRLQHSSYEQYF
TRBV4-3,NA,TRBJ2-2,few,TGCGCCAGCAGCCAAGATTCACAGGAGAACACCGGGGAGCTGTTTTTT,CASSQDSQENTGELFF
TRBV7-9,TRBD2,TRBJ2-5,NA,TGTGCCAGCAGCTCTCCGGGGCTAGCGGGAGTGGAGACCCAGTACTTC,CASSSPGLAGVETQYF